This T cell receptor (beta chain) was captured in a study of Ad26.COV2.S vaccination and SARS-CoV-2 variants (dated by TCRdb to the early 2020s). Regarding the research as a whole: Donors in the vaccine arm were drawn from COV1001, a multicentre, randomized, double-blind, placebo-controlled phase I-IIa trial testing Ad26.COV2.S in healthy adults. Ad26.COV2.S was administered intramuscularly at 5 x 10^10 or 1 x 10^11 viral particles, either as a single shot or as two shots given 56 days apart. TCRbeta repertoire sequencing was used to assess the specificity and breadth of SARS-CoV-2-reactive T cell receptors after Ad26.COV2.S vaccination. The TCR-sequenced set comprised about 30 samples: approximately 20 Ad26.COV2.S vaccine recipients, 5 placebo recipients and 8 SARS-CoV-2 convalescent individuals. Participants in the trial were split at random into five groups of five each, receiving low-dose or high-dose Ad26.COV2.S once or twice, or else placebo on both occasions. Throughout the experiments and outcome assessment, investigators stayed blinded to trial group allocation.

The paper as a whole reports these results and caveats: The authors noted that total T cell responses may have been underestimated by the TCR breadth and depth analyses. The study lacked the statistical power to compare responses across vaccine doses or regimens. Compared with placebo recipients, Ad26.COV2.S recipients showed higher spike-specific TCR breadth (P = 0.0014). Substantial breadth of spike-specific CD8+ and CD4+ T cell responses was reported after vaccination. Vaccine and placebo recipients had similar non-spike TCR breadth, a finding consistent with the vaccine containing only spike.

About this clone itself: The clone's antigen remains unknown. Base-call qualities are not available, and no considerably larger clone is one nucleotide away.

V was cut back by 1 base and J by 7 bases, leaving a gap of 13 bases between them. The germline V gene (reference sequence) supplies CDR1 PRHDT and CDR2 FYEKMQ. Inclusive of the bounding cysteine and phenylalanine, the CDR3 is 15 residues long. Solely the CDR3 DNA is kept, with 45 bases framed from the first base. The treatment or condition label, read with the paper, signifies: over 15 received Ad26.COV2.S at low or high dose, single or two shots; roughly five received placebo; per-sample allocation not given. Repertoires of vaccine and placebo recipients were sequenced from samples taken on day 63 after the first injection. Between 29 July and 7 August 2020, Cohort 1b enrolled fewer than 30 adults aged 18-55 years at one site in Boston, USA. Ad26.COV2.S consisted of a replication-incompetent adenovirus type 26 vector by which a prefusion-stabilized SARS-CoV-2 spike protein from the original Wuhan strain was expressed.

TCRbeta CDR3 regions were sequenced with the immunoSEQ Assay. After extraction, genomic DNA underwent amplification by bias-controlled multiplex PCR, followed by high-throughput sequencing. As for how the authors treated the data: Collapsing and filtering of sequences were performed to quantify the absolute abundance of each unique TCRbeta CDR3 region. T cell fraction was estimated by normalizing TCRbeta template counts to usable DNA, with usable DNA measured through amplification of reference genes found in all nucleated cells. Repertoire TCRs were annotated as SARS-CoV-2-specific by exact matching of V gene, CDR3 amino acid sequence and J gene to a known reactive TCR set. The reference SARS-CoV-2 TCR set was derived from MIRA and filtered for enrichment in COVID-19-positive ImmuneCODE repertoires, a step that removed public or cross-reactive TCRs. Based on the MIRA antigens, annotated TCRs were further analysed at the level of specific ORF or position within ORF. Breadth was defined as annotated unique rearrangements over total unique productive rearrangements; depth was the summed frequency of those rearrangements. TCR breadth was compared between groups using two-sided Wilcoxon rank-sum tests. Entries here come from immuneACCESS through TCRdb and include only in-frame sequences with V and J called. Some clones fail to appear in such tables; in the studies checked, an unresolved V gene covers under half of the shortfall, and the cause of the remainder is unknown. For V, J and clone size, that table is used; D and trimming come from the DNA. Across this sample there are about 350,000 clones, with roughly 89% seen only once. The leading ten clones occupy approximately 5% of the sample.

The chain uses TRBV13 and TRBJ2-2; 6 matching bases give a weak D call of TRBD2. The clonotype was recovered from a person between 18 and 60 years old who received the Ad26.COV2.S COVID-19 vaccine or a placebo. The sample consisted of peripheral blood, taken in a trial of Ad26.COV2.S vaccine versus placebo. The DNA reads TGTGCCAGCAGCTTAGCTCCGGGACTCGGCGGGGAGCTGTTTTTT. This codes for CASSLAPGLGGELFF.